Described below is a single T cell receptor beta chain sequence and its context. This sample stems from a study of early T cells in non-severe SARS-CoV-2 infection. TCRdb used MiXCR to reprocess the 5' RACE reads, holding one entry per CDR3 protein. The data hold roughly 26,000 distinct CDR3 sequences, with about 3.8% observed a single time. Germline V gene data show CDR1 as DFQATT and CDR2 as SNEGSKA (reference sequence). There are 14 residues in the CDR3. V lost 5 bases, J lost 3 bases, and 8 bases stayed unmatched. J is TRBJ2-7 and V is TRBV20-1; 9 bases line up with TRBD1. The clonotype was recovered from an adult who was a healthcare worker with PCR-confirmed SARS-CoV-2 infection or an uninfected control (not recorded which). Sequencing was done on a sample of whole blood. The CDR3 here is CSASDRGWNYEQYF. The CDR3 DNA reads TGCAGTGCTTCTGACAGGGGGTGGAACTACGAGCAGTACTTC.